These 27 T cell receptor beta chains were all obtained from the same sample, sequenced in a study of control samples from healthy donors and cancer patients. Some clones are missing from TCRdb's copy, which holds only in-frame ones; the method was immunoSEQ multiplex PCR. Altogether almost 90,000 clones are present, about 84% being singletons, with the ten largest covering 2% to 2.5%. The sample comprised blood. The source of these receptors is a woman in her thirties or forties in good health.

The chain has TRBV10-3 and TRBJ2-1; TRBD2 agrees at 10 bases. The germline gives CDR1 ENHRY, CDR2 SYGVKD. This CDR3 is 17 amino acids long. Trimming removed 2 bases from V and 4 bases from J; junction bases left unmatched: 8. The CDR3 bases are TGTGCCATCAGTGAGAGTGGAGCGGGGGGGCCTTACAATGAGCAGTTCTTC. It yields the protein CAISESGAGGPYNEQFF.

The CDR3 protein is CASSLGIKLRNQPQHF. In DNA, the CDR3 is TGTGCCAGCAGCTTGGGAATCAAATTACGCAATCAGCCCCAGCATTTT. This chain connects TRBV5-5 to TRBJ1-5; no clear D gene. The V end lost 0 bases, the J end lost 2 bases, and 12 bases lay between the germline ends. The CDR3 has 16 residues. Germline V CDR1 and CDR2: SGHKS, YYEKEE (reference sequence).

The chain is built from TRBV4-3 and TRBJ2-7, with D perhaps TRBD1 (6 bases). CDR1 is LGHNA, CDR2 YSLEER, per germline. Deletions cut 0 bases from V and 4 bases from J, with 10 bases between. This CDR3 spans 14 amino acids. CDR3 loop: CASSQDLRGYEQYF. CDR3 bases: TGCGCCAGCAGCCAAGATCTCAGGGGATACGAGCAGTACTTC.

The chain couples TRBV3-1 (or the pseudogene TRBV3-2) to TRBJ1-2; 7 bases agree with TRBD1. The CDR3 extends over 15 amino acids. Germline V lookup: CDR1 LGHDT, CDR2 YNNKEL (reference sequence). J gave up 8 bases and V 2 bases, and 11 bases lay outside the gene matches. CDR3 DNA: TGTGCCAGCAGCCAATCCCGGACAGGTCCTGGGGGCTACACCTTC. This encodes CASSQSRTGPGGYTF.

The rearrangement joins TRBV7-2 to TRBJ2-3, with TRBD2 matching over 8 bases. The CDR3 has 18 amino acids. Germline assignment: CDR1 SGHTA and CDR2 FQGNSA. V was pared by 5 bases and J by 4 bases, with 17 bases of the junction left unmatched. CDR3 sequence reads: CASSQPPGGGRDPDTQYF. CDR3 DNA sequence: TGTGCCAGCAGCCAACCCCCTGGCGGGGGGCGAGACCCAGATACGCAGTATTTT.

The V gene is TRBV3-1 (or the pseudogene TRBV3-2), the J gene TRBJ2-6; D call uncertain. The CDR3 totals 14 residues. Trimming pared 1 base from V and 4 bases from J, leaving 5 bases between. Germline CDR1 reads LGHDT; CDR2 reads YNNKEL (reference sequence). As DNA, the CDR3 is TGTGCCAGCAGCCAAGGTTCCGGGGCCAACGTCCTGACTTTC. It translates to CASSQGSGANVLTF.

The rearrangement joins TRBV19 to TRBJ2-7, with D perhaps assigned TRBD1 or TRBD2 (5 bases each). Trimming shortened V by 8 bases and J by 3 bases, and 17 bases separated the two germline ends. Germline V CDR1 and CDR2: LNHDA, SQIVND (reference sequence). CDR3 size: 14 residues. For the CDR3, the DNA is TGTGCCAGTCGCACGGGACCGTTAAACTACGAGCAGTACTTC. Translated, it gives CASRTGPLNYEQYF.

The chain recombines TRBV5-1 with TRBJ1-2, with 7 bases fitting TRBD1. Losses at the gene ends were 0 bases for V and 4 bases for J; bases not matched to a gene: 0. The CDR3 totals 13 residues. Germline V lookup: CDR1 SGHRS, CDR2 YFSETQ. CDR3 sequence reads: CASSLDRGYGYTF. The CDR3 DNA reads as TGCGCCAGCAGCTTGGACAGGGGCTATGGCTACACCTTC.

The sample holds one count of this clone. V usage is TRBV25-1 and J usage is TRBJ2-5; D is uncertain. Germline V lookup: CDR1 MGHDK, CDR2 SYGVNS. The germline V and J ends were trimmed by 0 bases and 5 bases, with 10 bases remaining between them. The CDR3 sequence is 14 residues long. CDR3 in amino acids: CASSEYNRAETQYF. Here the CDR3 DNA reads TGTGCCAGCAGTGAATATAATAGGGCGGAGACCCAGTACTTC. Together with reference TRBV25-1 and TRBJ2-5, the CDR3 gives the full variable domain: EADIYQTPRYLVIGTGKKITLECSQTMGHDKMYWYQQDPGMELHLIHYSYGVNSTEKGDLSSESTVSRIRTEHFPLTLESARPSHTSQYLCASSEYNRAETQYFGPGTRLLVL.

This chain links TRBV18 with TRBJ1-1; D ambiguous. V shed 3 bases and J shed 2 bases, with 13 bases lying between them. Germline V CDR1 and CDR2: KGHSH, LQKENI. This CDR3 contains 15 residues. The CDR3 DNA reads TGTGCCAGCTCACCCTCCGGTATGGATAACACTGAAGCTTTCTTT. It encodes CASSPSGMDNTEAFF.

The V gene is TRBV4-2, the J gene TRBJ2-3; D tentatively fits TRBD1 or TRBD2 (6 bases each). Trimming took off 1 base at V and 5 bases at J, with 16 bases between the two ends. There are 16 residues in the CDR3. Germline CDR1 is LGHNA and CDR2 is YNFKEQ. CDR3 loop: CASSQGGRGPQDTQYF. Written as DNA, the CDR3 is TGTGCCAGCAGCCAAGGGGGACGGGGGCCCCAAGATACGCAGTATTTT.

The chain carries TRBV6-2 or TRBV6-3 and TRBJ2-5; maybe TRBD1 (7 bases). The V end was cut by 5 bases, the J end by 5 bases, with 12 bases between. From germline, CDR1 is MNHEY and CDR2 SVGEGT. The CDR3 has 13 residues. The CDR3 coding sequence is TGTGCCAGCAGTCTACAGGGGAGGGAGACCCAGTACTTC. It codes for CASSLQGRETQYF.

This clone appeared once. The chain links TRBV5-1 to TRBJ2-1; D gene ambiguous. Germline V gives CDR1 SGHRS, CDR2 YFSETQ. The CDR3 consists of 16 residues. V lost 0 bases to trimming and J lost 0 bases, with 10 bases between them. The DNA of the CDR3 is TGCGCCAGCAGCTTGGGGCTAAGGAGCTCCTACAATGAGCAGTTCTTC. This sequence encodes CASSLGLRSSYNEQFF.

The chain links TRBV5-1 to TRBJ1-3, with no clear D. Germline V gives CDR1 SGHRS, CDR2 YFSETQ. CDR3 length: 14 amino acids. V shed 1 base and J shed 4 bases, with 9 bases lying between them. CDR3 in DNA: TGCGCCAGCAGCTTGTCCCCTGAAGGAAACACCATATATTTT. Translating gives CASSLSPEGNTIYF.

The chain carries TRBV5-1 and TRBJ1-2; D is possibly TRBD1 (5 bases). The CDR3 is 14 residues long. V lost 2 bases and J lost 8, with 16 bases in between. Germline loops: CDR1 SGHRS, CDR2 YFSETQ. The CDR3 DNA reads TGCGCCAGCAGCTTTGGGGGAGTAGAACAGGGCTACACCTTC. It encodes CASSFGGVEQGYTF.

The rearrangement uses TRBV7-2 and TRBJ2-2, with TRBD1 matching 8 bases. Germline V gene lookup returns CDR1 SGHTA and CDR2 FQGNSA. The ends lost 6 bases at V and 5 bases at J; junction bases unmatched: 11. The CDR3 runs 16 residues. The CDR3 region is CASSLQPGQATGELFF. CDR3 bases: TGTGCCAGCAGTTTGCAACCGGGACAGGCAACCGGGGAGCTGTTTTTT.

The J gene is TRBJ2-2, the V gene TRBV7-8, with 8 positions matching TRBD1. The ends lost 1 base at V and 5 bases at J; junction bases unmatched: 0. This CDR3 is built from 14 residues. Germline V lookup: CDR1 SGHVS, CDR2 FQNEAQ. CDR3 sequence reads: CASSLGTGTGELFF. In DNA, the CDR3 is TGTGCCAGCAGCTTAGGGACAGGGACCGGGGAGCTGTTTTTT. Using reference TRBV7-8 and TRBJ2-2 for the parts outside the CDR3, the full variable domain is GAGVSQSPRYKVAKRGQDVALRCDPISGHVSLFWYQQALGQGPEFLTYFQNEAQLDKSGLPSDRFFAERPEGSVSTLKIQRTQQEDSAVYLCASSLGTGTGELFFGEGSRLTVL.

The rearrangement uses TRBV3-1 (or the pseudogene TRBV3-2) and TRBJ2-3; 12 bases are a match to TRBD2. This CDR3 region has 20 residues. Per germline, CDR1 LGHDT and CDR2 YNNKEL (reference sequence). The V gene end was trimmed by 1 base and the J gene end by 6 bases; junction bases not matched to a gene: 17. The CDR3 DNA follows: TGTGCCAGCAGCCAAGGCGTCCTAGCGGGGGGGCCGGAGGGGGAGGATACGCAGTATTTT. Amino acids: CASSQGVLAGGPEGEDTQYF.

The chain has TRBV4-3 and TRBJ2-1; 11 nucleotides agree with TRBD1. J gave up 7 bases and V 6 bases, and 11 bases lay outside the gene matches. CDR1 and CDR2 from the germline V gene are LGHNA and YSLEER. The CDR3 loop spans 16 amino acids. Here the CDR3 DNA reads TGCGCCAGCAGTCGGACATGGGGGACAGGGGGGAATGAGCAGTTCTTC. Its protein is CASSRTWGTGGNEQFF.

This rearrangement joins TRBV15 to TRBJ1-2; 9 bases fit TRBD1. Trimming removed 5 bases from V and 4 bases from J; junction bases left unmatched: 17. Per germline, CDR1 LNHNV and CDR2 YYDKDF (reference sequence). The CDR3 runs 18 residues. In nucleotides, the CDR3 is TGTGCCACCAGCGGCGGACAAACCGGACAGGGGTGGGGCTATGGCTACACCTTC. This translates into CATSGGQTGQGWGYGYTF.

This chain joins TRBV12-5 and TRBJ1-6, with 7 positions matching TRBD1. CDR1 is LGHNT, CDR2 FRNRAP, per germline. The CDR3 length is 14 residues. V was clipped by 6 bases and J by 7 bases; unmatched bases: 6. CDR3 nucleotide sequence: TGTGCTAGTGGGGCGGGACAGAAGAATTCACCCCTCCACTTT. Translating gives CASGAGQKNSPLHF.

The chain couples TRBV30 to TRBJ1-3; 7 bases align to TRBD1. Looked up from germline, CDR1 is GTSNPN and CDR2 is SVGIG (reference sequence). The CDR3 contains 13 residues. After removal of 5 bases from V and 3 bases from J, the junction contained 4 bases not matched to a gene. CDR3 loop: CAWDRAFGNTIYF. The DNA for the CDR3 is TGTGCCTGGGACAGGGCTTTTGGAAACACCATATATTTT.

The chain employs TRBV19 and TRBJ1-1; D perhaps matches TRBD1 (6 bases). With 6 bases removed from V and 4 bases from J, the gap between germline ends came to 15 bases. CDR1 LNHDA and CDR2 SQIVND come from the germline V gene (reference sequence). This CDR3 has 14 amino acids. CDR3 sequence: CASSELWGATEAFF. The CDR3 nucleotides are TGTGCCAGTAGCGAACTATGGGGGGCCACTGAAGCTTTCTTT. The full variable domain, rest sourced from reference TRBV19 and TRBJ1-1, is DGGITQSPKYLFRKEGQNVTLSCEQNLNHDAMYWYRQDPGQGLRLIYYSQIVNDFQKGDIAEGYSVSREKKESFPLTVTSAQKNPTAFYLCASSELWGATEAFFGQGTRLTVV.

The CDR3 DNA reads TGTGCCAGCAGCTCTTCCAGGCTAAACTATGGCTACACCTTC. Its protein product is CASSSSRLNYGYTF. The genes are TRBV5-4 and TRBJ1-2; D is unclear. This CDR3 region has 14 residues. Looked up from germline, CDR1 is SGHNT and CDR2 is YYREEE (reference sequence). Trimming took off 3 bases at V and 2 bases at J, with 11 bases between the two ends.

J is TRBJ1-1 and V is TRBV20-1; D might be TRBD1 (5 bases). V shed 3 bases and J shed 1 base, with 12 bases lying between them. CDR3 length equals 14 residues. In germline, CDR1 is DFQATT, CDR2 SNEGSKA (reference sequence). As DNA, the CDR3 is TGCAGTGCTAGTAAAGGGGCAGGGAACACTGAAGCTTTCTTT. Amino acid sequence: CSASKGAGNTEAFF.

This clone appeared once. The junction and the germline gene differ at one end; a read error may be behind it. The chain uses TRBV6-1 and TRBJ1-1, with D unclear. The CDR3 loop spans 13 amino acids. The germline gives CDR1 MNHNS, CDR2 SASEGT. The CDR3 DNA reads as TGTGCCAGCAATGAATGGAGTGCCACTGAAGCTTTCTTT. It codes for CASNEWSATEAFF.

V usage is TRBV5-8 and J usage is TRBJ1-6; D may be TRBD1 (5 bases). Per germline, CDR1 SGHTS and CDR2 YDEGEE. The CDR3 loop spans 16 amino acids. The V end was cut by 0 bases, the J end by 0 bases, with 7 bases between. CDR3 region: CASSLGGVSYNSPLHF. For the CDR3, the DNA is TGTGCCAGCAGCTTGGGGGGCGTCTCCTATAATTCACCCCTCCACTTT.